Here is one TCR beta chain with its context. What it binds is not known. The germline gives CDR1 SGHVS, CDR2 FNYEAQ. Trimming shortened V by 5 bases and J by 0 bases, and 9 bases separated the two germline ends. This CDR3 contains 14 residues. This specimen belongs to a study of cytomegalovirus exposure and HLA in healthy donors. Study-level findings and limits: The authors later found HLA-associated TCR beta chains more clonally expanded than equally common others. A highly shared variant cluster was judged a likely technical artifact. Reported results showed that the classifier diagnosed cytomegalovirus status with high specificity and sensitivity. TCR beta V- and J-gene trimming, according to a later analysis, was linked to a missense DCLRE1C variant.

Use of 60 Vbeta and 13 Jbeta primers characterized the PCR. The method was immunoSEQ multiplex PCR; TCRdb's version includes in-frame clones alone and lacks a portion of them. The listing contains some 60,000 clones. Sequences were obtained from PBMCs. The TCR comes from a male donor in good health and CMV-seronegative. The rearrangement uses TRBV7-6 and TRBJ2-3; D gene ambiguous. As DNA, the CDR3 is TGTGCCAGCAGCCTGATGGCTAGCACAGATACGCAGTATTTT. Its protein product is CASSLMASTDTQYF.